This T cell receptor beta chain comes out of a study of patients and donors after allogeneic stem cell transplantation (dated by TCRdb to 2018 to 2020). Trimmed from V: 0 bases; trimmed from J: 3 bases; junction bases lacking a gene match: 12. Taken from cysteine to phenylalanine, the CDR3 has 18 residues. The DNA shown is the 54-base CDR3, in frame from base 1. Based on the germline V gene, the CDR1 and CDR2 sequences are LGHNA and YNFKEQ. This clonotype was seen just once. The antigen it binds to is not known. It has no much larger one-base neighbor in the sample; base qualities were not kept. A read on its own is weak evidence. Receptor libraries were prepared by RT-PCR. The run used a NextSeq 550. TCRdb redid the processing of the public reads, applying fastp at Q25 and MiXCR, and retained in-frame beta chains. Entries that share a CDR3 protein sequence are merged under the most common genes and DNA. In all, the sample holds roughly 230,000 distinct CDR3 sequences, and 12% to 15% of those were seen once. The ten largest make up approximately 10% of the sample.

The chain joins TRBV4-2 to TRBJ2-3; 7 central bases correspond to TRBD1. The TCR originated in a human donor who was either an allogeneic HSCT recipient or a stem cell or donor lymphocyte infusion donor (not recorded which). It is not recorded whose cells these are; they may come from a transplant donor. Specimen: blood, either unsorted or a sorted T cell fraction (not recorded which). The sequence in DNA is TGTGCCAGCAGCCAAGATCGGAGACAGGGTACGGGGACAGATACGCAGTATTTT. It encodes CASSQDRRQGTGTDTQYF.